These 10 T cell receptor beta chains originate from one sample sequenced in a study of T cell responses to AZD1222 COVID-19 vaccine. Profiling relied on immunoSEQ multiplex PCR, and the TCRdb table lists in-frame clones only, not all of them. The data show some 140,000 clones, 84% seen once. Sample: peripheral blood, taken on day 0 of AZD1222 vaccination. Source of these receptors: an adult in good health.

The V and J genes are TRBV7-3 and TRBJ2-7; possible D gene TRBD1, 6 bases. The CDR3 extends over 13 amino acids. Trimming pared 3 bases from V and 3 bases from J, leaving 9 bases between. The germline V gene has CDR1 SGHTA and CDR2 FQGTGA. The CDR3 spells CASSLARGYEQYF. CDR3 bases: TGTGCCAGCAGCTTGGCCAGGGGCTACGAGCAGTACTTC.

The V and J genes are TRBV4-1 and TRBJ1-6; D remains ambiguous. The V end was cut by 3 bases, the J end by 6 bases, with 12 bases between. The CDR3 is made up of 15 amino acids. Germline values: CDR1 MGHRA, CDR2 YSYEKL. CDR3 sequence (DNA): TGCGCCAGCAGCCAGTCCCAAGGGCGTAATTCACCCCTCCACTTT. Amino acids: CASSQSQGRNSPLHF.

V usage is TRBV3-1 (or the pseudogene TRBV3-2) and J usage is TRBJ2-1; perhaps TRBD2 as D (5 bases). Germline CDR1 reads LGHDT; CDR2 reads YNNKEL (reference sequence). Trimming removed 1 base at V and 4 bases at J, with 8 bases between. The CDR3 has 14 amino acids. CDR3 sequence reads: CASSQGTGYNEQFF. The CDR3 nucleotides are TGTGCCAGCAGCCAAGGAACGGGGTACAATGAGCAGTTCTTC.

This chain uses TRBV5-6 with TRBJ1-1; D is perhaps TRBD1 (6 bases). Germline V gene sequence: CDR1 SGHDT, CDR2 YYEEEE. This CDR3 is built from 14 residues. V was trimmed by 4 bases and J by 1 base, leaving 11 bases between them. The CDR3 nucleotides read TGTGCCAGCAGCCGTCCCAGGGGGAACACTGAAGCTTTCTTT. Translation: CASSRPRGNTEAFF. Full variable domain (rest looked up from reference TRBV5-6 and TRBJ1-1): DAGVTQSPTHLIKTRGQQVTLRCSPKSGHDTVSWYQQALGQGPQFIFQYYEEEERQRGNFPDRFSGHQFPNYSSELNVNALLLGDSALYLCASSRPRGNTEAFFGQGTRLTVV.

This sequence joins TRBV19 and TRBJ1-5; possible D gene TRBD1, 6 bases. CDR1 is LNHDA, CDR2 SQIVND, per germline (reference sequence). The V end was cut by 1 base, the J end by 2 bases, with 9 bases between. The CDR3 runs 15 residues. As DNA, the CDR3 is TGTGCCAGTAGTATAGTGAGGGGGGGCAATCAGCCCCAGCATTTT. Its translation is CASSIVRGGNQPQHF.

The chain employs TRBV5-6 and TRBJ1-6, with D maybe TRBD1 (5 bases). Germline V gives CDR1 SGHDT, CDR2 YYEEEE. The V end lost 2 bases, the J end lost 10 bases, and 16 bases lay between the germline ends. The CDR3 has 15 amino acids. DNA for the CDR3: TGTGCCAGCAGCTTATCACCTCGGCGGGACTCACCCCTCCACTTT. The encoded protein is CASSLSPRRDSPLHF.

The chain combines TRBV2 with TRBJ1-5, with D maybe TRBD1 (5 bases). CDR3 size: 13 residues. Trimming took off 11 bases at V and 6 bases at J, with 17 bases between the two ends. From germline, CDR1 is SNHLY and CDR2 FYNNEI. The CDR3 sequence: CAGKEGTGQPQHF. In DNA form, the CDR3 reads TGTGCCGGAAAGGAAGGGACCGGTCAGCCCCAGCATTTT. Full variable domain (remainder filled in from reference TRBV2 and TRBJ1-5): EPEVTQTPSHQVTQMGQEVILRCVPISNHLYFYWYRQILGQKVEFLVSFYNNEISEKSEIFDDQFSVERPDGSNFTLKIRSTKLEDSAMYFCAGKEGTGQPQHFGDGTRLSIL.

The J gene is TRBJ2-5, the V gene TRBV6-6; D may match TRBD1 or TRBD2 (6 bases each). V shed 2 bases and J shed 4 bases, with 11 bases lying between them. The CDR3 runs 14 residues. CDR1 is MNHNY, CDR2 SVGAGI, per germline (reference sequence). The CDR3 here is CASSYGGGGETQYF. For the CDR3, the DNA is TGTGCCAGCAGTTACGGCGGAGGGGGAGAGACCCAGTACTTC.

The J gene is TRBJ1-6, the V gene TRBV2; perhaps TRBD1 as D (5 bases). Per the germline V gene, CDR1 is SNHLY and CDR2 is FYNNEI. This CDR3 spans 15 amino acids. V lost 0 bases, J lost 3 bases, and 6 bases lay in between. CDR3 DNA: TGTGCCAGCAGTGAAGCAGGGGTCTATAATTCACCCCTCCACTTT. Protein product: CASSEAGVYNSPLHF.

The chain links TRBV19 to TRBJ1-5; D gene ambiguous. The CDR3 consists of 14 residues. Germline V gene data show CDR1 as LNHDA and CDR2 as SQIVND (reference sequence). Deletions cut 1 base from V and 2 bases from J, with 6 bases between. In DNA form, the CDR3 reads TGTGCCAGTAGTATAGGTTCGGGCAATCAGCCCCAGCATTTT. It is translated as CASSIGSGNQPQHF.